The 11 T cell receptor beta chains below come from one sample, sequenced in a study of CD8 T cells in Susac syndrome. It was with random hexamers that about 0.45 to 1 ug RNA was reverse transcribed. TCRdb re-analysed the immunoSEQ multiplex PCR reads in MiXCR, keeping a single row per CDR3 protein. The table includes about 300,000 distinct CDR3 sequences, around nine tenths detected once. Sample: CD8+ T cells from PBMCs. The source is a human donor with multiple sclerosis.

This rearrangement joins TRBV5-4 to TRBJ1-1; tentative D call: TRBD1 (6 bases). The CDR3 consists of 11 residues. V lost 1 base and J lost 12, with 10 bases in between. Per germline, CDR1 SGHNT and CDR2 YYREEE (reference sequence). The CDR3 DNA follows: TGTGCCAGCAGCTTGACAGGGCCGCCTTTCTTT. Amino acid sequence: CASSLTGPPFF.

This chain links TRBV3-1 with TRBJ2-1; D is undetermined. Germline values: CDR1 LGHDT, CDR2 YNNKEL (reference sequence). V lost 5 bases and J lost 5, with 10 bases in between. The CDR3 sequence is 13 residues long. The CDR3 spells CASSDSLHNEQFF. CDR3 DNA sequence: TGTGCCAGCAGCGATAGTCTCCACAATGAGCAGTTCTTC.

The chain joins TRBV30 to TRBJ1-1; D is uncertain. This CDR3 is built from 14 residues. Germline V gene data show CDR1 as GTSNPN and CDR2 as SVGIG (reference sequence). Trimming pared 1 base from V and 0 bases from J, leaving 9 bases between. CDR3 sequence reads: CAWSARTVNTEAFF. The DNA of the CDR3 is TGTGCCTGGAGTGCTAGGACGGTGAACACTGAAGCTTTCTTT. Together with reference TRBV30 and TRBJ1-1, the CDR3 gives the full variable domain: SQTIHQWPATLVQPVGSPLSLECTVEGTSNPNLYWYRQAAGRGLQLLFYSVGIGQISSEVPQNLSASRPQDRQFILSSKKLLLSDSGFYLCAWSARTVNTEAFFGQGTRLTVV.

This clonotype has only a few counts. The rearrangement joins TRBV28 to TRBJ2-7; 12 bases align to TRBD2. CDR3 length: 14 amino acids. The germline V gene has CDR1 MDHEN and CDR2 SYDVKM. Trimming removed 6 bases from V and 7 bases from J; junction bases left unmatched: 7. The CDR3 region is CASSRLAGEVEQYF. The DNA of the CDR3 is TGTGCCAGCAGCCGACTAGCGGGAGAGGTTGAGCAGTACTTC. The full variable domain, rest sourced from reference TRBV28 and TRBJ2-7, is DVKVTQSSRYLVKRTGEKVFLECVQDMDHENMFWYRQDPGLGLRLIYFSYDVKMKEKGDIPEGYSVSREKKERFSLILESASTNQTSMYLCASSRLAGEVEQYFGPGTRLTVT.

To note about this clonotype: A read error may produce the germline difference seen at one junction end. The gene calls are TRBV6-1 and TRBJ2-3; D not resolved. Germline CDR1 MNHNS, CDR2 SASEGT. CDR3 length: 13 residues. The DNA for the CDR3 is TGTGCCAGCAGTGAAACTGAAGTAGATACGCGGTATTTT. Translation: CASSETEVDTRYF.

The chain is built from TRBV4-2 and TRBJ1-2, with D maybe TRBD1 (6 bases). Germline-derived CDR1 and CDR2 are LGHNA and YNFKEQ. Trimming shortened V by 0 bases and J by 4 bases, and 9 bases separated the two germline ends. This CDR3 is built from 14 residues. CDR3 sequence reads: CASSQEGRGYGYTF. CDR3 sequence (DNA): TGTGCCAGCAGCCAAGAGGGCAGGGGCTATGGCTACACCTTC.

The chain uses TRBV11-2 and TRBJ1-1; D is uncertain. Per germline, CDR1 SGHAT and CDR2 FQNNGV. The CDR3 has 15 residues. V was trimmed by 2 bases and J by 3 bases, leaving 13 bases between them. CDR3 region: CASSLFLGWDTEAFF. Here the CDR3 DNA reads TGTGCCAGCAGCTTATTTCTGGGCTGGGACACTGAAGCTTTCTTT.

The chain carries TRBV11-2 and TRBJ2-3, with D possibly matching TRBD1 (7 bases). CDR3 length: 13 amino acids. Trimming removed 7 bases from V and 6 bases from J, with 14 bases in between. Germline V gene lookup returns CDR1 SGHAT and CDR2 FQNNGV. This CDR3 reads CASKKGAGDTQYF. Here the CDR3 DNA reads TGTGCCAGCAAAAAGGGGGCGGGGGATACGCAGTATTTT.

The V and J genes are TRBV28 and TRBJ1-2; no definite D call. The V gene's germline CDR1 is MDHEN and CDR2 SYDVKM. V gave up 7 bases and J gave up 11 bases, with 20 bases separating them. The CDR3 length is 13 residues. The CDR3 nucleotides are TGTGCCAGCACCCGGAGAAGGGTGAAAGGTTACACCTTC. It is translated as CASTRRRVKGYTF.

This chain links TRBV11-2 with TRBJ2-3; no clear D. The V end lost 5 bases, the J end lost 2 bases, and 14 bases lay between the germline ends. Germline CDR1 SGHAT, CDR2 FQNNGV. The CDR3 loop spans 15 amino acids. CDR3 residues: CASSAVIGFTDTQYF. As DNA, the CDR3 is TGTGCCAGCAGCGCGGTAATTGGATTCACAGATACGCAGTATTTT.

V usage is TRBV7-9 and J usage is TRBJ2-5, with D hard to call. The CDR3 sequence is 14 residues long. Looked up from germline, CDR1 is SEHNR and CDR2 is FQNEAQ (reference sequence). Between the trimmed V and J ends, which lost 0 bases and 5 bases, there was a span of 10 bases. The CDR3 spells CASSLAFPGETQYF. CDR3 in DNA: TGTGCCAGCAGCTTAGCGTTCCCCGGGGAGACCCAGTACTTC.